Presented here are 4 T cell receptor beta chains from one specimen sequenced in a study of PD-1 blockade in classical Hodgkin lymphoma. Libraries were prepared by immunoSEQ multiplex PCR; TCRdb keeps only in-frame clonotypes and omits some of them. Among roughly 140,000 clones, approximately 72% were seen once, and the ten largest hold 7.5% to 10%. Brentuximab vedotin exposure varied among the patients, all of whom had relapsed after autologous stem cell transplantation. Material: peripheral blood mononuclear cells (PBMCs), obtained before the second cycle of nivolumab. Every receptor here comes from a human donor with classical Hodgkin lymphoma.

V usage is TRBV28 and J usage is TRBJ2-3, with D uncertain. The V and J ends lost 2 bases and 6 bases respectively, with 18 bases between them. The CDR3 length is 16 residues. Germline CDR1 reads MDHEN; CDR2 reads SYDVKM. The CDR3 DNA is TGTGCCAGCAGTTTAAGGGATTGGTGGGGTACTGATACGCAGTATTTT. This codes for CASSLRDWWGTDTQYF.

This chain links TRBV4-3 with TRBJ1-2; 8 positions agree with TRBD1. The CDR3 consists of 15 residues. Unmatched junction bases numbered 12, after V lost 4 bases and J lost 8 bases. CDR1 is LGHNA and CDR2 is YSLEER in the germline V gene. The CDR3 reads CASSPSGQGAIGYTF. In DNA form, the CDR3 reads TGCGCCAGCAGCCCCTCCGGGCAGGGGGCTATCGGCTACACCTTC.

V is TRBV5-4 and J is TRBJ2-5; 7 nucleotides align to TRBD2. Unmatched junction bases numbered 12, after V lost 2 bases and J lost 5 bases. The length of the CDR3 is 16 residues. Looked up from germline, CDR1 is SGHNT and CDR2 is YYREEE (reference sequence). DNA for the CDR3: TGTGCCAGCAGCTTAGATTTCACGGGGGGAGGGGAGACCCAGTACTTC. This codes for CASSLDFTGGGETQYF.

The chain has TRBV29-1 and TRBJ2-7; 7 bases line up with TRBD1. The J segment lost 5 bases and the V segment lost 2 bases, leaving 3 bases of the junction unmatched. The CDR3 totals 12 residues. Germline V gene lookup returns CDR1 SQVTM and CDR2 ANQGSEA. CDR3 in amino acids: CSVEKGGHEQYF. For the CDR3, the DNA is TGCAGCGTTGAAAAAGGGGGCCACGAGCAGTACTTC.